This T cell receptor beta chain emerged from a study of a mutant IDH1 vaccine in newly diagnosed glioma. Sample time point: week 47, end of study. A 20-mer mutant IDH1 peptide at 300 ug was injected subcutaneously with topical imiquimod. A remark on this clone: Its antigen is not known.

V was clipped by 6 bases and J by 0 bases, with 12 bases between them. The CDR3 length is 15 residues. CDR1 is SGHVS and CDR2 is FQNEAQ in the germline V gene. The method was immunoSEQ multiplex PCR; TCRdb's version includes in-frame clones alone and lacks a portion of them. This sample has some 21,000 clones; around 82% occur once, and the top ten carry roughly 2.8%. The specimen comprised PBMCs, sampled from a glioma patient whose treatment included an IDH1 peptide vaccine. The TCR comes from a man aged 40-55 years with glioma. The rearrangement uses TRBV7-8 and TRBJ1-5; TRBD1 is a possible D gene (6 bases). CDR3 DNA: TGTGCCAGCAGTTCAGGGGAATATAGCAATCAGCCCCAGCATTTT. Its protein product is CASSSGEYSNQPQHF.